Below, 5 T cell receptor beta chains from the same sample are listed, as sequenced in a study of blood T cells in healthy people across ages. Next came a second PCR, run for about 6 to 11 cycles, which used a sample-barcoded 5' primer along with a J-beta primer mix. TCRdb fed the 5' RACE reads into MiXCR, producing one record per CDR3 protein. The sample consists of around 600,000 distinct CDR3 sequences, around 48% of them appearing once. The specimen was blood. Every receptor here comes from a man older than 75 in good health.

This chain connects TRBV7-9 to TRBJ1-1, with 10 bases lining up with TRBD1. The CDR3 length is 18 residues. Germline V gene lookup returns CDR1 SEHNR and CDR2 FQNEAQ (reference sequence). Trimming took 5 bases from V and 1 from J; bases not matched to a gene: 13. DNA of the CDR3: TGTGCCAGCAGCCCAGGGGGGACAGGGGCCAGGGGGAACACTGAAGCTTTCTTT. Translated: CASSPGGTGARGNTEAFF.

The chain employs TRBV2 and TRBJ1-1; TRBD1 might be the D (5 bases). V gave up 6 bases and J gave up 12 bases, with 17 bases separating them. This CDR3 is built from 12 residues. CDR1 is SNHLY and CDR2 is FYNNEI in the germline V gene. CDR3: CASSRDLGRTFF. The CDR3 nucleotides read TGTGCCAGCAGCCGGGACCTGGGTAGAACTTTCTTT.

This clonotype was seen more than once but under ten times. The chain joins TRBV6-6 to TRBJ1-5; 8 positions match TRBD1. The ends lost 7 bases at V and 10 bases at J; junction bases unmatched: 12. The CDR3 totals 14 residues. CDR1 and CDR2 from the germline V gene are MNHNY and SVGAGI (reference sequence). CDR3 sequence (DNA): TGTGCCAGCAAGGGAGGGCAGGGGGCCTCACCCCAGCATTTT. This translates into CASKGGQGASPQHF.

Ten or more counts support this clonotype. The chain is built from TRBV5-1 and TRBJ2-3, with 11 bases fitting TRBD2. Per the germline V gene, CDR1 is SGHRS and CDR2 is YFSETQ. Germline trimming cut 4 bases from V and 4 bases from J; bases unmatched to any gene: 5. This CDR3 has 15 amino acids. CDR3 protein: CASSPTSGGSDTQYF. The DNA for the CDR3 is TGCGCCAGCAGCCCCACTAGCGGGGGTTCAGATACGCAGTATTTT.

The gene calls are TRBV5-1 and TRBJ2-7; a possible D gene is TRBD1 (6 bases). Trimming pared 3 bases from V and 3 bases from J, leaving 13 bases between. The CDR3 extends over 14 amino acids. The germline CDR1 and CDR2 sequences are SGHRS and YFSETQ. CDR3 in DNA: TGCGCCAGCAGCTCTACACAGGGTATCTACGAGCAGTACTTC. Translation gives CASSSTQGIYEQYF.